The clone carrying this T cell receptor beta chain turned up a few times. These data originate in a study of CD8+ T cells in alopecia areata. Reverse transcription of extracted RNA yielded cDNA, which provided the sequencing template. Sequencing was performed with immunoSEQ multiplex PCR; in TCRdb, only in-frame clones are kept and a portion is missing. The sample records around 150,000 clones, approximately 56% being singletons. Germline loops: CDR1 SQVTM, CDR2 ANQGSEA. Trimming removed 4 bases from V and 1 base from J, with 13 bases in between. The CDR3 is 14 amino acids. Sequencing was done on a sample of CD8+ T cells sorted from blood. This sequence joins TRBV29-1 and TRBJ1-1; weak D call: TRBD1 (6 bases). This sequence originates from a human donor in good health. The CDR3 DNA is TGCAGCGTTGGGACAGAGGAGACGAACACTGAAGCTTTCTTT. Protein sequence: CSVGTEETNTEAFF.